The rows below give T cell receptor beta chains drawn from one sample of a study of cytomegalovirus exposure and HLA in healthy donors. Data came from immunoSEQ multiplex PCR; TCRdb stores just in-frame clones and leaves some out. This table holds under 80,000 clones, less than 95% found once. Material for sequencing was PBMCs. Source of these receptors: a woman aged 18-29 years in good health and CMV-seropositive. CDR3s include the opening cysteine and the closing phenylalanine or tryptophan. The D gene is left open where the match is weak. Size is omitted from some rows. Given values are once, few, many or a class for expanded clones.

CDR3 protein,CDR3 DNA,J gene,clone size,D gene,V gene
CASSPSSLAQYQETQYF,TGTGCCAGCAGCCCCTCAAGTCTAGCGCAGTACCAAGAGACCCAGTACTTC,TRBJ2-5,-,-,TRBV4-2
CASSPGLAGGIPGELFF,TGTGCCAGCAGCCCGGGACTAGCGGGAGGGATCCCCGGGGAGCTGTTTTTT,TRBJ2-2,-,TRBD2,TRBV27
CASRIAGAADTQYF,TGTGCCAGCAGGATAGCGGGAGCCGCAGATACGCAGTATTTT,TRBJ2-3,once,TRBD2,TRBV6-5
CASTGQDTDTQYF,TGTGCCAGCACCGGACAGGACACAGATACGCAGTATTTT,TRBJ2-3,once,TRBD1,TRBV25-1
CAISESLAGGQETQYF,TGTGCCATCAGTGAGTCGCTAGCGGGGGGCCAAGAGACCCAGTACTTC,TRBJ2-5,-,TRBD2,TRBV10-3
CAWSGGLSDEQFF,TGTGCCTGGAGTGGGGGGCTAAGCGATGAGCAGTTCTTC,TRBJ2-1,once,-,TRBV30
CASSSGQGVSSGELFF,TGTGCCAGCAGCTCGGGACAGGGTGTTAGTTCCGGGGAGCTGTTTTTT,TRBJ2-2,-,TRBD1,TRBV11-3
CASSPGAFIGDIQYF,TGTGCCAGCAGCCCAGGAGCGTTCATAGGGGACATTCAGTACTTC,TRBJ2-4,-,-,TRBV11-2
CASSSLVEAFAGANVLTF,TGTGCCAGCAGTTCCCTAGTTGAGGCGTTTGCTGGGGCCAACGTCCTGACTTTC,TRBJ2-6,-,-,TRBV27
CASSEAAGGVGLSYEQYF,TGTGCCAGCAGTGAAGCGGCGGGTGGGGTAGGTCTCTCCTACGAGCAGTACTTC,TRBJ2-7,-,-,TRBV6-1
CASTQVPRAYGYTF,TGTGCCAGCACCCAAGTTCCCAGGGCCTATGGCTACACCTTC,TRBJ1-2,-,-,TRBV7-9
CASSTRERSYNEQFF,TGTGCCAGTAGTACGCGGGAGAGGTCCTACAATGAGCAGTTCTTC,TRBJ2-1,-,TRBD2,TRBV19
CASSVTQGFGANVLTF,TGTGCCAGCAGCGTAACACAGGGCTTTGGGGCCAACGTCCTGACTTTC,TRBJ2-6,-,-,TRBV9
CASSPAAAADYNSPLHF,TGTGCCAGCAGCCCAGCCGCCGCGGCGGATTATAATTCACCCCTCCACTTT,TRBJ1-6,-,-,TRBV7-9
CASSTVGSLAAGATYEQYF,TGTGCCAGTAGTACAGTTGGGTCTTTGGCAGCGGGGGCCACCTACGAGCAGTACTTC,TRBJ2-7,-,TRBD2,TRBV19
CASSGGRAETQYF,TGTGCCAGCAGCGGCGGGAGGGCCGAGACCCAGTACTTC,TRBJ2-5,-,TRBD2,TRBV2
CASSEALENQPQHF,TGTGCCAGCAGTGAAGCGCTCGAGAATCAGCCCCAGCATTTT,TRBJ1-5,-,-,TRBV6-1
CASSPQGLAGETQYF,TGTGCCAGCAGCCCTCAGGGTCTAGCGGGGGAGACCCAGTACTTC,TRBJ2-5,once,TRBD2,TRBV7-3
CASSFEASGGAYEQYF,TGTGCCAGCAGCTTTGAGGCTAGCGGGGGGGCATACGAGCAGTACTTC,TRBJ2-7,-,TRBD2,TRBV7-2
CASSPLAGAFDTQYF,TGTGCCAGCTCACCACTAGCGGGAGCGTTCGATACGCAGTATTTT,TRBJ2-3,-,TRBD2,TRBV18
CASSPPHPGNEQFF,TGTGCCAGCAGTCCCCCCCATCCAGGGAATGAGCAGTTCTTC,TRBJ2-1,-,-,TRBV28
CASSLAGDTEAFF,TGTGCCAGCAGCTTGGCGGGGGACACTGAAGCTTTCTTT,TRBJ1-1,-,-,TRBV7-9
CASSSDDGQDITDTQYF,TGCGCCAGCAGCTCCGACGATGGACAGGACATCACAGATACGCAGTATTTT,TRBJ2-3,-,TRBD1,TRBV5-1
CASSPGTSNTGELFF,TGTGCCAGCAGCCCGGGGACTAGCAACACCGGGGAGCTGTTTTTT,TRBJ2-2,-,TRBD2,TRBV11-3
CASSIEIGGTEAFF,TGTGCCAGTAGTATAGAGATCGGGGGCACTGAAGCTTTCTTT,TRBJ1-1,-,-,TRBV19
CASSLGTSGSTDTQYF,TGTGCCAGCAGTTTAGGGACTAGCGGGAGCACAGATACGCAGTATTTT,TRBJ2-3,-,TRBD2,TRBV28
CASSSSRVNEQYF,TGTGCCAGCAGTTCAAGCCGGGTGAACGAGCAGTACTTC,TRBJ2-7,-,-,TRBV28
CASSLEGVSNQPQHF,TGTGCCAGCAGTTTAGAAGGGGTTAGCAATCAGCCCCAGCATTTT,TRBJ1-5,-,-,TRBV6-6
CASSQDSGRANIQYF,TGCGCCAGCAGCCAAGACAGCGGGAGGGCGAACATTCAGTACTTC,TRBJ2-4,-,TRBD2,TRBV4-1
CASSSLDSLSPLHF,TGTGCCAGCAGTTCCTTAGACAGTCTTTCACCCCTCCACTTT,TRBJ1-6,-,-,TRBV27
CASGLGAGGYNEQFF,TGTGCTAGTGGTTTGGGGGCGGGAGGGTACAATGAGCAGTTCTTC,TRBJ2-1,-,TRBD2,TRBV12-5
CSAATDSSETQYF,TGCAGCGCCGCTACGGACTCTTCGGAGACCCAGTACTTC,TRBJ2-5,-,-,TRBV29-1
CAWTRSMDNSPLHF,TGTGCCTGGACCCGGTCCATGGATAATTCACCCCTCCACTTT,TRBJ1-6,-,-,TRBV30
CASTSNSIPNEKLFF,TGTGCCAGCACCTCTAACTCTATACCTAATGAAAAACTGTTTTTT,TRBJ1-4,-,-,TRBV7-9
CASSLDRVSYEQYF,TGTGCCAGCAGCTTAGACCGGGTTTCCTACGAGCAGTACTTC,TRBJ2-7,once,-,TRBV7-2
CASSLEVGSSYNSPLHF,TGTGCCAGCAGCTTAGAGGTGGGGAGCTCCTATAATTCACCCCTCCACTTT,TRBJ1-6,few,-,TRBV11-3
CASSLRTGYSGELFF,TGTGCCAGCAGCTTAAGGACAGGGTACTCCGGGGAGCTGTTTTTT,TRBJ2-2,-,TRBD1,TRBV7-2